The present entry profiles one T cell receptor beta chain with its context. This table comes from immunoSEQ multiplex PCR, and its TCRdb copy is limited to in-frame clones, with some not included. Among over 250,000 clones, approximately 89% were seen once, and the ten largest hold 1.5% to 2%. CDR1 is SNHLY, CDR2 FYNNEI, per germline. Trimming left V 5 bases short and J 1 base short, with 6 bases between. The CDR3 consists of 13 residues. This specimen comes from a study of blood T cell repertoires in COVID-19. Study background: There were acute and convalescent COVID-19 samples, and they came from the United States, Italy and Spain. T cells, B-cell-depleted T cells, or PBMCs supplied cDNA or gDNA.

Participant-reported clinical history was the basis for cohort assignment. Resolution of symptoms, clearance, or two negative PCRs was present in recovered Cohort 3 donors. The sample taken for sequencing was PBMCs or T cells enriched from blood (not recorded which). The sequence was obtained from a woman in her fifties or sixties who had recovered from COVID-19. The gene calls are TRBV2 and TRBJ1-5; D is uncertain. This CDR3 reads CASSPESNQPQHF. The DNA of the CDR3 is TGTGCCAGCAGTCCTGAGAGCAATCAGCCCCAGCATTTT. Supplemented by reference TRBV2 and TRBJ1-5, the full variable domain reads EPEVTQTPSHQVTQMGQEVILRCVPISNHLYFYWYRQILGQKVEFLVSFYNNEISEKSEIFDDQFSVERPDGSNFTLKIRSTKLEDSAMYFCASSPESNQPQHFGDGTRLSIL.